This T cell receptor beta chain derives from a study of regulatory T cells in long-lasting Graves disease. As to time point: newly diagnosed GD, antithyroid drugs for less than 3 months. From PBMCs, RNA was extracted and then used to make the TCR library. This clonotype has at least ten counts. The J segment lost 10 bases and the V segment lost 5 bases, leaving 6 bases of the junction unmatched. The germline V gene has CDR1 SGHAT and CDR2 FQNNGV. The CDR3 is made up of 12 amino acids. Investigators prepared the TCR beta libraries by applying iRepertoire HTBI primers and Arm-PCR of CDR3 regions. MiXCR, applied by TCRdb to the multiplex PCR reads, yields one record per CDR3 protein. This sample yields 400,000 to 450,000 distinct CDR3 sequences, of which around 14% are seen a single time; 16% belongs to the top ten. These sequences were also reported in another study, on T cells in Graves' hyperthyroidism and ophthalmopathy.

The TCR originated in a woman aged 25-40 years with Graves disease. The chain has TRBV11-2 and TRBJ1-1, with TRBD1 identical over 8 bases. Sequencing used peripheral blood mononuclear cells (PBMCs), obtained at new diagnosis, from a patient treated with antithyroid drugs. CDR3 loop: CASSLSTGVAFF. In DNA, the CDR3 is TGTGCCAGCAGCCTCTCGACAGGGGTAGCTTTCTTT.